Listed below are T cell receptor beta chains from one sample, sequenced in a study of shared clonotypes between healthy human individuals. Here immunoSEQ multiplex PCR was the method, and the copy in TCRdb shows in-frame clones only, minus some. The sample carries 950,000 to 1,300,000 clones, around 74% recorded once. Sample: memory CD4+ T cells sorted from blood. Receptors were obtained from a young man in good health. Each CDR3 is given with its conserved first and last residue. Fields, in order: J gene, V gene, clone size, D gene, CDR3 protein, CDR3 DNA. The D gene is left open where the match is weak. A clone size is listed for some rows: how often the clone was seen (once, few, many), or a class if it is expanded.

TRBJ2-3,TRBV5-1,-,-,CASSLVLMVGTDTQYF,TGCGCCAGCAGCTTGGTATTGATGGTAGGCACAGATACGCAGTATTTT
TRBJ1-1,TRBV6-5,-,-,CASSAQGGITEAFF,TGTGCCAGCAGCGCACAGGGAGGGATCACTGAAGCTTTCTTT
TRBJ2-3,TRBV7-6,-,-,CASSLGGRQMGADTQYF,TGTGCCAGCAGCTTAGGGGGCCGCCAAATGGGCGCAGATACGCAGTATTTT
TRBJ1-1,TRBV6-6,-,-,CASSIGDTEAFF,TGTGCCAGCAGCATTGGGGACACTGAAGCTTTCTTT
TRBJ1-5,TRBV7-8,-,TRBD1,CASSEEQGSQPQHF,TGTGCCAGCAGCGAGGAACAGGGGAGCCAGCCCCAGCATTTT
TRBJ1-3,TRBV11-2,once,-,CASSLDRQPGNTIYF,TGTGCCAGCAGCTTAGATAGACAGCCCGGAAACACCATATATTTT
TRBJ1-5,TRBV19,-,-,CASSDRGNQPQHF,TGTGCCAGTAGTGACAGAGGCAATCAGCCCCAGCATTTT
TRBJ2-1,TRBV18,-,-,CASSPGGDSYNEQFF,TGTGCCAGCTCACCAGGAGGGGACAGCTACAATGAGCAGTTCTTC
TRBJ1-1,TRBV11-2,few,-,CASSHPGTEAFF,TGTGCCAGCAGCCATCCGGGTACTGAAGCTTTCTTT
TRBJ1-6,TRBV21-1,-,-,CASSMVRCYQNSPLHF,TGTGCCAGCAGCATGGTCAGGTGCTATCAAAATTCACCCCTCCACTTT
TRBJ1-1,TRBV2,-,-,CASRGPAGGMNTEAFF,TGTGCCAGCAGGGGCCCCGCAGGAGGCATGAACACTGAAGCTTTCTTT
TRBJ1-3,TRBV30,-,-,CAWSVKAAGNTIYF,TGTGCCTGGAGTGTAAAGGCAGCGGGAAACACCATATATTTT
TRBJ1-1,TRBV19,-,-,CASNKPGSNTEAFF,TGTGCCAGTAATAAGCCGGGATCGAACACTGAAGCTTTCTTT
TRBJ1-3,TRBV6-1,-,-,CASSVGGKTGNTIYF,TGTGCCAGCAGCGTCGGGGGCAAAACTGGAAACACCATATATTTT
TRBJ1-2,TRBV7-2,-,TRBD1,CASYRGQGAYRNYGYTF,TGTGCCAGTTACCGGGGACAGGGGGCCTATAGAAACTATGGCTACACCTTC
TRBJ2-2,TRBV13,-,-,CASSRKGTSVAGELFF,TGTGCCAGCAGTCGAAAAGGGACATCGGTGGCCGGGGAGCTGTTTTTT
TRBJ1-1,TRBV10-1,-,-,CATRNSGSTEAFF,TGCGCCACCAGAAACAGTGGGAGCACTGAAGCTTTCTTT
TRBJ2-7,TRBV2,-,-,CASNTGAYEQYF,TGTGCCAGCAACACCGGGGCCTACGAGCAGTACTTC
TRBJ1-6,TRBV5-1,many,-,CASSLDSGGNSPLHF,TGCGCCAGCAGCCTGGACAGCGGGGGGAATTCACCCCTCCACTTT
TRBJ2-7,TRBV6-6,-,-,CASTLPGANEQYF,TGTGCCAGCACCCTACCCGGGGCCAACGAGCAGTACTTC
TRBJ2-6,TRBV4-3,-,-,CASSQDNSGGANVLTF,TGCGCCAGCAGCCAAGACAACTCGGGAGGGGCCAACGTCCTGACTTTC
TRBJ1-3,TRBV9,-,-,CASSARGGNTIYF,TGTGCCAGCAGCGCCCGGGGCGGAAACACCATATATTTT
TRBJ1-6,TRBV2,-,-,CASSELRQSNNSPLHF,TGTGCCAGCAGTGAATTGAGACAGTCTAATAATTCACCCCTCCACTTT
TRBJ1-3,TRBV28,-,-,CASGGGMGNTIYF,TGTGCCAGCGGCGGGGGAATGGGAAACACCATATATTTT
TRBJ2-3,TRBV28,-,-,CASSSQGVADTQYF,TGTGCCAGCAGTTCCCAGGGCGTGGCAGATACGCAGTATTTT
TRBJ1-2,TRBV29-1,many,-,CSTKNDAIGYGYTF,TGCAGCACCAAAAACGACGCCATAGGATATGGCTACACCTTC
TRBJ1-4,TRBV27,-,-,CASSLQGANEKLFF,TGTGCCAGCAGTTTACAGGGCGCTAATGAAAAACTGTTTTTT
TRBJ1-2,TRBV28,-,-,CASSLEQGLYGYTF,TGTGCCAGCAGTTTAGAACAGGGACTCTATGGCTACACCTTC
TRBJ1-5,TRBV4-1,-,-,CASSQGVTNGNNQPQHF,TGCGCCAGCAGCCAAGGGGTGACAAATGGGAACAATCAGCCCCAGCATTTT
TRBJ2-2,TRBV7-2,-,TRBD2,CASSPLTSLNTGELFF,TGTGCCAGCAGCCCGTTGACTAGCCTGAACACCGGGGAGCTGTTTTTT
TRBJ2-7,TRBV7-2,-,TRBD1,CASSPGTAPYEQYF,TGTGCCAGCAGCCCGGGGACAGCACCCTACGAGCAGTACTTC
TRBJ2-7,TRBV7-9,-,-,CASWTSSYEQYF,TGTGCCAGCTGGACGAGCTCCTACGAGCAGTACTTC
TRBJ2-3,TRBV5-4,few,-,CASSPPQDTQYF,TGTGCCAGCAGCCCACCCCAGGATACGCAGTATTTT
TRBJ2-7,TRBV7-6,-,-,CASSLSGTRFDEQYF,TGTGCCAGCAGCTTATCAGGGACGAGGTTCGATGAGCAGTACTTC
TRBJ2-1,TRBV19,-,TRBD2,CASSIDPELVGGRAPEQFF,TGTGCCAGTAGTATAGATCCCGAACTAGTTGGCGGGAGGGCCCCCGAGCAGTTCTTC
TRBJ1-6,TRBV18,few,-,CASSPVYTGNSPLHF,TGTGCCAGCTCACCCGTGTATACAGGGAATTCACCCCTCCACTTT
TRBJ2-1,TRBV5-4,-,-,CASSPDRGDGSYNEQFF,TGTGCCAGCAGCCCCGACCGTGGGGACGGCTCCTACAATGAGCAGTTCTTC
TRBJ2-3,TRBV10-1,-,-,CASSEPPGQRNTDTQYF,TGCGCCAGCAGTGAGCCACCGGGACAAAGAAACACAGATACGCAGTATTTT
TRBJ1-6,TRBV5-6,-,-,CASSLGTVSSPLHF,TGTGCCAGCAGCTTGGGGACAGTTTCTTCACCCCTCCACTTT
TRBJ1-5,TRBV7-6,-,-,CASSSNTGPGQPQHF,TGTGCCAGCAGCTCTAATACAGGCCCGGGGCAGCCCCAGCATTTT
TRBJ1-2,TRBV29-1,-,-,CSARGATTNYGYTF,TGCAGCGCCCGGGGGGCAACTACTAACTATGGCTACACCTTC
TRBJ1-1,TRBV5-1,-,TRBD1,CASSPTGGGTEAFF,TGCGCCAGCAGCCCGACAGGGGGTGGCACTGAAGCTTTCTTT
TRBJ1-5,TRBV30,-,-,CAWSVDLDQPQHF,TGTGCCTGGAGTGTAGATTTGGATCAGCCCCAGCATTTT
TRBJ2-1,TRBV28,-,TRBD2,CASSLRGGAREQFF,TGTGCCAGCAGTTTGCGCGGGGGGGCCAGGGAGCAGTTCTTC
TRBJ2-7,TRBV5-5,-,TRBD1,CASRLLTGPSYEQYF,TGTGCCAGCAGACTTCTGACAGGGCCTTCCTACGAGCAGTACTTC
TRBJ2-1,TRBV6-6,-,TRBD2,CASSSNSGVYNEQFF,TGTGCCAGCAGTTCCAACAGCGGGGTATACAATGAGCAGTTCTTC
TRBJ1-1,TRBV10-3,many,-,CAISVGQRNTEAFF,TGTGCCATCAGTGTAGGACAGCGCAACACTGAAGCTTTCTTT
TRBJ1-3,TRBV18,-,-,CASSPRSGDGNTIYF,TGTGCCAGCTCACCACGGTCAGGGGACGGAAACACCATATATTTT